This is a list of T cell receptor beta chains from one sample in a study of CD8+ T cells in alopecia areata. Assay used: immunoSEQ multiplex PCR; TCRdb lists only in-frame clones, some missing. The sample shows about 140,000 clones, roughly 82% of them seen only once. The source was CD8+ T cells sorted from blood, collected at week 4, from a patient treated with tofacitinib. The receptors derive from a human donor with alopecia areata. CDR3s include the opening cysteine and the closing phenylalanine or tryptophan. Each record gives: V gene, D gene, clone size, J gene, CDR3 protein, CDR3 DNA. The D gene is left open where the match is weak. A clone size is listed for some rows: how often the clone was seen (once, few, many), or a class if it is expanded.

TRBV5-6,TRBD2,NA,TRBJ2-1,CASSWTSLSSYNEQFF,TGTGCCAGCAGCTGGACTAGCCTTAGCTCCTACAATGAGCAGTTCTTC
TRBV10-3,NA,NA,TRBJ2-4,CAISEGGNQAKNIQYF,TGTGCCATCAGTGAGGGGGGGAACCAAGCCAAAAACATTCAGTACTTC
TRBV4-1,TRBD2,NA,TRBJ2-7,CASSPSGDTYEQYF,TGCGCCAGCAGCCCTAGCGGGGACACCTACGAGCAGTACTTC
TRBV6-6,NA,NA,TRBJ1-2,CATRGYTLYGYTF,TGTGCCACAAGGGGCTATACCCTCTATGGCTACACCTTC
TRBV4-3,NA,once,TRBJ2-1,CASSQDRIAWNEQFF,TGCGCCAGCAGCCAAGACAGGATAGCCTGGAATGAGCAGTTCTTC
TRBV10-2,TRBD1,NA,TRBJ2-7,CASSPGQTYEQYF,TGCGCCAGCAGCCCGGGACAGACATACGAGCAGTACTTC
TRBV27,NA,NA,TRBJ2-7,CASSPGLTYEQYF,TGTGCCAGCAGTCCGGGACTCACCTACGAGCAGTACTTC
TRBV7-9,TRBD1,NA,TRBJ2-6,CASFQETGAGANVLTF,TGTGCCAGCTTCCAAGAAACAGGGGCTGGGGCCAACGTCCTGACTTTC
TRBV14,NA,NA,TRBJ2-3,CASSQGTAMVDTQYF,TGTGCCAGCAGTCAAGGCACAGCAATGGTAGATACGCAGTATTTT
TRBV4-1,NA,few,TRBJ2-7,CASSQGSSYEQYF,TGCGCCAGCAGCCAAGGCAGCTCCTACGAGCAGTACTTC
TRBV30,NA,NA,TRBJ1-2,CAWALGLGDYGYTF,TGTGCCTGGGCCTTGGGGTTGGGGGACTATGGCTACACCTTC
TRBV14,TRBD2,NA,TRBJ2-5,CASSQEVAGKETQYF,TGTGCCAGCAGCCAAGAGGTAGCGGGGAAAGAGACCCAGTACTTC
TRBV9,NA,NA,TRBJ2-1,CASSVETAPNYNEQFF,TGTGCCAGCAGCGTAGAGACGGCCCCGAACTACAATGAGCAGTTCTTC
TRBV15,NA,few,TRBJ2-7,CATSSGGRTYEQYF,TGTGCCACCAGCAGCGGGGGTAGGACCTACGAGCAGTACTTC
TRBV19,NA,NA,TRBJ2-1,CASSIWADEQFF,TGTGCCAGTAGTATTTGGGCGGATGAGCAGTTCTTC
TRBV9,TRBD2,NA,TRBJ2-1,CASSDPDLGAGFYNEQFF,TGTGCCAGCAGCGACCCCGATTTGGGAGCGGGGTTCTACAATGAGCAGTTCTTC
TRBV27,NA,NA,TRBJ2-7,CASSHGPRANEQYF,TGTGCCAGCAGTCATGGGCCCAGGGCTAACGAGCAGTACTTC
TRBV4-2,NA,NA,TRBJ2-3,CASSHGGTGDTQYF,TGTGCCAGCAGCCATGGGGGGACCGGAGATACGCAGTATTTT
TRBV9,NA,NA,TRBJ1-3,CASSPPGGSGNTIYF,TGTGCCAGCAGCCCTCCGGGAGGGTCTGGAAACACCATATATTTT
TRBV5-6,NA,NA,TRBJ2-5,CASSYRQKETQYF,TGTGCCAGCAGCTACCGACAGAAAGAGACCCAGTACTTC
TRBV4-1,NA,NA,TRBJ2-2,CASTYNPYTGELFF,TGCGCCAGCACCTATAACCCTTACACCGGGGAGCTGTTTTTT
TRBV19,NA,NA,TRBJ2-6,CASSIRPTTSGANVLTF,TGTGCCAGTAGTATCCGACCGACCACCTCTGGGGCCAACGTCCTGACTTTC
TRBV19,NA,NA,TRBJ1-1,CASSIGVNTEAFF,TGTGCCAGTAGTATCGGTGTGAACACTGAAGCTTTCTTT
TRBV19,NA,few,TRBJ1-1,CASSLGMNTEAFF,TGTGCCAGTAGCCTTGGGATGAACACTGAAGCTTTCTTT
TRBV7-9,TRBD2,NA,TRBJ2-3,CASSTLAGETDTQYF,TGTGCCAGCAGCACACTAGCGGGGGAAACAGATACGCAGTATTTT